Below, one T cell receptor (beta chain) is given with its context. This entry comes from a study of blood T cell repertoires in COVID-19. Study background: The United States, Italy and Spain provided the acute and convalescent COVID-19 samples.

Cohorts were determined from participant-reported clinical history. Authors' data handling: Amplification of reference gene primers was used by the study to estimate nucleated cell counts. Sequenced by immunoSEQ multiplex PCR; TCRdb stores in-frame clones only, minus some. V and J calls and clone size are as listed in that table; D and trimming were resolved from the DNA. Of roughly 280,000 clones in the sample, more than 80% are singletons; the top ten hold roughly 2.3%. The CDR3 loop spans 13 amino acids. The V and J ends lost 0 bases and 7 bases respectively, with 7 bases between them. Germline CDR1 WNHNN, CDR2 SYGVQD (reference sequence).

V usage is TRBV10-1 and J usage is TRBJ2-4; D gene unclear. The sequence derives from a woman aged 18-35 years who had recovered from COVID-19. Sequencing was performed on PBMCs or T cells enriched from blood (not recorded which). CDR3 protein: CASSESRWNIQYF. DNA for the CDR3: TGCGCCAGCAGTGAGTCCAGGTGGAACATTCAGTACTTC.